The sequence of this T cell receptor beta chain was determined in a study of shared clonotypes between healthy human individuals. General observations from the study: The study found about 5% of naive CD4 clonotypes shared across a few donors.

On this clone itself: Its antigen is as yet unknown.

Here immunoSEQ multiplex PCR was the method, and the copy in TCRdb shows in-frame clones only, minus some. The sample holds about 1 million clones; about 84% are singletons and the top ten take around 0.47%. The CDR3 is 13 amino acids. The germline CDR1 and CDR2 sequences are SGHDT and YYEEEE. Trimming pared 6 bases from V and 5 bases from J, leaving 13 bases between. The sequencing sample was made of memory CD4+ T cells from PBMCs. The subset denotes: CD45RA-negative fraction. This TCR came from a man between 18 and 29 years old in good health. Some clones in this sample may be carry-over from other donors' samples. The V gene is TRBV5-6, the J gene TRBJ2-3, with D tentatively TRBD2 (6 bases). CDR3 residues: CASTRGVRDTQYF. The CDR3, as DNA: TGTGCCAGCACGCGGGGAGTAAGAGATACGCAGTATTTT.